A selection of T cell receptor beta chains follows, all from one sample in a study of cytomegalovirus exposure and HLA in healthy donors. Clones were read by immunoSEQ multiplex PCR, and TCRdb kept only the in-frame ones, dropping some. Recorded here are approximately 150,000 clones; the top ten clones represent 0.8% to 1%. Material: PBMCs. Source of these receptors: a male donor in good health and CMV-seronegative. CDR3s include the opening cysteine and the closing phenylalanine or tryptophan. The order of the fields is V gene, J gene, D gene, CDR3 protein, CDR3 DNA. D genes are given only for firm matches.

TRBV18	TRBJ2-1	TRBD1	CASSPTTGWSNEQFF	TGTGCCAGCTCACCGACGACAGGGTGGAGCAATGAGCAGTTCTTC
TRBV6-5	TRBJ2-5	-	CASSYSGTRPGAQYF	TGTGCCAGCAGTTACTCCGGGACAAGGCCTGGGGCCCAGTACTTC
TRBV30	TRBJ2-3	-	CAGSVQAGGTDTQYF	TGTGCCGGGAGTGTTCAGGCGGGCGGCACAGATACGCAGTATTTT
TRBV27	TRBJ1-5	-	CASGELGVSNQPQHF	TGTGCCAGCGGAGAACTGGGAGTTAGCAATCAGCCCCAGCATTTT
TRBV6-1	TRBJ1-1	-	CASSVGGTEAFF	TGTGCCAGCAGTGTCGGGGGCACTGAAGCTTTCTTT
TRBV11-2	TRBJ1-2	TRBD1	CASSPGTGGSDNYGYTF	TGTGCCAGCAGCCCGGGGACAGGGGGGTCGGATAACTATGGCTACACCTTC
TRBV7-9	TRBJ2-1	-	CASSPRPSEGLYNEQFF	TGTGCCAGCAGCCCCAGACCTAGCGAAGGACTATACAATGAGCAGTTCTTC
TRBV7-6	TRBJ1-1	-	CASSLGQGSTEAFF	TGTGCCAGCAGCTTAGGTCAGGGCTCCACTGAAGCTTTCTTT
TRBV2	TRBJ2-7	-	CASSRQGSYEQYF	TGTGCCAGCAGTCGCCAGGGATCCTACGAGCAGTACTTC
TRBV6-5	TRBJ2-2	TRBD1	CASSYGTGSLGELFF	TGTGCCAGCAGTTACGGGACAGGGAGCCTCGGGGAGCTGTTTTTT
TRBV28	TRBJ2-1	TRBD1	CASRDDRAIYNEQFF	TGTGCCAGCAGAGATGACAGGGCAATATACAATGAGCAGTTCTTC
TRBV29-1	TRBJ1-2	-	CSVEGRLGYTF	TGCAGCGTTGAAGGGAGGTTGGGCTACACCTTC
TRBV19	TRBJ1-6	-	CASSISLTVNSPLHF	TGTGCCAGTAGTATCAGTTTGACAGTTAATTCACCCCTCCACTTT
TRBV5-1	TRBJ2-5	TRBD1	CASSTSPPGSQGPQETQYF	TGCGCCAGCAGCACCTCCCCGCCGGGGTCACAGGGGCCCCAAGAGACCCAGTACTTC
TRBV5-1	TRBJ1-1	TRBD1	CASSFRDRKRETEAFF	TGCGCCAGCAGCTTTAGGGACAGGAAACGAGAAACTGAAGCTTTCTTT
TRBV7-2	TRBJ1-2	TRBD1	CASSTGQGLGYTF	TGTGCCAGCAGCACCGGACAGGGGCTGGGCTACACCTTC
TRBV7-9	TRBJ2-1	-	CASSSRNNEQFF	TGTGCCAGCAGCTCGAGAAACAATGAGCAGTTCTTC
TRBV28	TRBJ2-2	TRBD2	CASSLYPSGGSGELFF	TGTGCCAGCAGTTTATATCCTAGCGGGGGCTCCGGGGAGCTGTTTTTT
TRBV5-1	TRBJ1-4	TRBD1	CASSLAGQGAANEKLFF	TGCGCCAGCAGCTTGGCGGGACAGGGCGCGGCTAATGAAAAACTGTTTTTT
TRBV4-1	TRBJ1-1	-	CASSQDRGPEAFF	TGCGCCAGCAGCCAGGACAGAGGGCCTGAAGCTTTCTTT
TRBV30	TRBJ2-7	-	CAQDRVESAYEQYF	TGTGCCCAAGACCGAGTGGAGAGCGCCTACGAGCAGTACTTC
TRBV6-1	TRBJ2-5	TRBD2	CARNWGGGAETQYF	TGTGCCAGAAACTGGGGCGGGGGGGCGGAGACCCAGTACTTC
TRBV15	TRBJ1-4	-	CATSRIPPVADEKLFF	TGTGCCACCAGCAGAATCCCCCCGGTTGCCGATGAAAAACTGTTTTTT
TRBV7-9	TRBJ1-2	-	CASSLGPADGYTF	TGTGCCAGCAGCTTGGGGCCCGCAGATGGCTACACCTTC
TRBV25-1	TRBJ1-2	TRBD1	CASSEGQGAGYGYTF	TGTGCCAGCAGTGAAGGTCAGGGGGCAGGGTATGGCTACACCTTC
TRBV9	TRBJ2-5	TRBD1	CASSARGQFQETQYF	TGTGCCAGCAGCGCAAGGGGACAGTTCCAAGAGACCCAGTACTTC
TRBV7-8	TRBJ1-2	-	CASSPRQDGYTF	TGTGCCAGCAGCCCACGACAGGATGGCTACACCTTC
TRBV15	TRBJ2-5	TRBD2	CATSRTLTGGIGETQYF	TGTGCCACCAGCAGGACCCTAACGGGAGGGATCGGAGAGACCCAGTACTTC
TRBV29-1	TRBJ2-7	-	CSVDPGQPYEQYF	TGCAGCGTTGACCCGGGACAACCCTACGAGCAGTACTTC
TRBV29-1	TRBJ2-3	TRBD1	CSVEITGARQLRTDTQYF	TGCAGCGTTGAAATTACAGGGGCCAGACAACTCCGCACAGATACGCAGTATTTT